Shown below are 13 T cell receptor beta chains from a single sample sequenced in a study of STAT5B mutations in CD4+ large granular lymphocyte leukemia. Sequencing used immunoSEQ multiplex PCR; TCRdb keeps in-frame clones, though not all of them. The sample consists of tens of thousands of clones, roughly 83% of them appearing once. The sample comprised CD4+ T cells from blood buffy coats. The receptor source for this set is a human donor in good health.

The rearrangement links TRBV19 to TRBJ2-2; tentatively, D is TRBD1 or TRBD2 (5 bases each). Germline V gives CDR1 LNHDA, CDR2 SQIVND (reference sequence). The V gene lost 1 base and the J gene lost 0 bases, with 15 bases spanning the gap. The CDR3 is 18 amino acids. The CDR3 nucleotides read TGTGCCAGTAGTATAGGTGGGGGTCGGCCTGCGAACACCGGGGAGCTGTTTTTT. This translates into CASSIGGGRPANTGELFF.

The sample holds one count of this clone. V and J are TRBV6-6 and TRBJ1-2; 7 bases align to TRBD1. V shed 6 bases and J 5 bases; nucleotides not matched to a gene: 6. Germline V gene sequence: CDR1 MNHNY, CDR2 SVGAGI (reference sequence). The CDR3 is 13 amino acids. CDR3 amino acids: CASSPTGPYGYTF. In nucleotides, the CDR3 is TGTGCCAGCAGCCCGACAGGGCCGTATGGCTACACCTTC.

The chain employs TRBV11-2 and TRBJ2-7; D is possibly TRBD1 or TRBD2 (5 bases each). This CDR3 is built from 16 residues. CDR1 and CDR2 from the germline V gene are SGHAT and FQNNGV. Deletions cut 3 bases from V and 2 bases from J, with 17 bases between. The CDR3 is CASSLGPYDRTYEQYF. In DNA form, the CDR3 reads TGTGCCAGCAGCTTGGGACCATACGATCGTACCTACGAGCAGTACTTC. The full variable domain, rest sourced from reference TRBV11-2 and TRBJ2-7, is EAGVAQSPRYKIIEKRQSVAFWCNPISGHATLYWYQQILGQGPKLLIQFQNNGVVDDSQLPKDRFSAERLKGVDSTLKIQPAKLEDSAVYLCASSLGPYDRTYEQYFGPGTRLTVT.

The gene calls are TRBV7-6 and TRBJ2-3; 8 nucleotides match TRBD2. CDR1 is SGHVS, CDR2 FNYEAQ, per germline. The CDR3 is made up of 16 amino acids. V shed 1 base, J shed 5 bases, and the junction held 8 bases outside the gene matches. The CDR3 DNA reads TGTGCCAGCAGCTTAGAGAGCGGGAGCAGGGGAGATACGCAGTATTTT. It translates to CASSLESGSRGDTQYF.

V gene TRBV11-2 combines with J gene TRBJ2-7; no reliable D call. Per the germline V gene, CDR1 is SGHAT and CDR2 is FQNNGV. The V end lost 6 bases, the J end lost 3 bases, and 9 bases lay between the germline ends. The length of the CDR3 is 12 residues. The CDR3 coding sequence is TGTGCCAGCAGGAAGAGTGACTACGAGCAGTACTTC. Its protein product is CASRKSDYEQYF.

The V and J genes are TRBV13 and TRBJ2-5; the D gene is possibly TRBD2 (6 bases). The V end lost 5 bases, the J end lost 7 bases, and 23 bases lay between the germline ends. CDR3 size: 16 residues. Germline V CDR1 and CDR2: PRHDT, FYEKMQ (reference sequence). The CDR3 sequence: CASSNTWRGGDGTQYF. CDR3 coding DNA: TGTGCCAGCAGCAATACCTGGCGGGGTGGGGACGGGACCCAGTACTTC.

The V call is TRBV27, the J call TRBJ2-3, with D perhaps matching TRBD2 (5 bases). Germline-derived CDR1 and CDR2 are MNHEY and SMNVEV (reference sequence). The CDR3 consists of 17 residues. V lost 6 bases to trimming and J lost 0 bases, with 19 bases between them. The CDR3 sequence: CASSQAMDWSSTDTQYF. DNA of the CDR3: TGTGCCAGCAGCCAGGCGATGGACTGGTCGAGCACAGATACGCAGTATTTT.

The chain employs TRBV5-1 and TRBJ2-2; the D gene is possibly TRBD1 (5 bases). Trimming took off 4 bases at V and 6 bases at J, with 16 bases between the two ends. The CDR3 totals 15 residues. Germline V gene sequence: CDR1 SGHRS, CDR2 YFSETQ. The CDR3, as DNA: TGCGCCAGCAGCGGCCTCCTCGAAGGGGCCGGGGAGCTGTTTTTT. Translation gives CASSGLLEGAGELFF.

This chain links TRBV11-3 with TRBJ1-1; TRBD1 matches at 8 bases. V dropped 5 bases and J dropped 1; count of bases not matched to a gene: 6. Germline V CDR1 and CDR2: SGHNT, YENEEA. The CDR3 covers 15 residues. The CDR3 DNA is TGTGCCAGCAGCCAGAGGCAGGGGGCGAACACTGAAGCTTTCTTT. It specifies CASSQRQGANTEAFF.

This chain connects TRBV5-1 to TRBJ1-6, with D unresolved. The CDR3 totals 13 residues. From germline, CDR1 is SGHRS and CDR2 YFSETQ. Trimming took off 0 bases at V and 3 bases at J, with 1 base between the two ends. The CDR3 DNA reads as TGCGCCAGCAGCTTGGACTATAATTCACCCCTCCACTTT. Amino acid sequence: CASSLDYNSPLHF. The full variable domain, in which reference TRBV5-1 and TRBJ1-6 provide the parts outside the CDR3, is KAGVTQTPRYLIKTRGQQVTLSCSPISGHRSVSWYQQTPGQGLQFLFEYFSETQRNKGNFPGRFSGRQFSNSRSEMNVSTLELGDSALYLCASSLDYNSPLHFGNGTRLTVT.

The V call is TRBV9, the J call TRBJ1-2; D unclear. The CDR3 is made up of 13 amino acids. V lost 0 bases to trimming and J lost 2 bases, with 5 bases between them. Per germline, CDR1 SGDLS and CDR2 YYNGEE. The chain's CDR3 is CASSVGGNYGYTF. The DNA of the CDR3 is TGTGCCAGCAGCGTAGGAGGAAACTATGGCTACACCTTC.

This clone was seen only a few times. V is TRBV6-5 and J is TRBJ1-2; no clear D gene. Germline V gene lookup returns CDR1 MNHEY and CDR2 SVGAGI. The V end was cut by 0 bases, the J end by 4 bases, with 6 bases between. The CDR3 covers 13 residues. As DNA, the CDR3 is TGTGCCAGCAGTTACTCGAGTGCCTATGGCTACACCTTC. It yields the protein CASSYSSAYGYTF.

For the CDR3, the DNA is TGTGCCAGCAGCTTTAAAGAGACCCAGTACTTC. Residues: CASSFKETQYF. This chain uses TRBV7-9 with TRBJ2-5; D remains ambiguous. The germline V gene has CDR1 SEHNR and CDR2 FQNEAQ (reference sequence). The CDR3 contains 11 residues. The ends were cut back, 3 bases at V and 3 bases at J, with 2 bases in the middle.